This TCR beta chain originates from a study of identical twins. This clonotype appeared a few times. TCRdb re-analysed the 5' RACE reads in MiXCR, keeping a single row per CDR3 protein. The data hold fewer than 500,000 distinct CDR3 sequences, with roughly an eighth observed a single time. In germline, CDR1 is LGHDT, CDR2 YNNKEL (reference sequence). This CDR3 comprises 16 residues. After removal of 1 base from V and 1 base from J, the junction contained 3 bases not matched to a gene. These same data were also listed under a study on yellow fever vaccine responses in identical twins.

This chain connects TRBV3-1 to TRBJ2-2; 7 bases are shared with TRBD2. What was sequenced was CD4+ T cells sorted from blood. The sequence was obtained from a woman aged 18 to 35 in good health. The CDR3 DNA is TGTGCCAGCAGCCAAGCGGGGGGAAAGAACACCGGGGAGCTGTTTTTT. Translating it yields CASSQAGGKNTGELFF.